This T cell receptor beta chain was recorded in a study of OX40 agonist ivuxolimab in advanced cancers. Broadly, across the study: Ivuxolimab, which targeted the costimulatory receptor OX40 (CD134), was an agonistic, fully human IgG2 monoclonal antibody. Intravenous ivuxolimab was administered to patients every 2 weeks at six dose levels: 0.01, 0.1, 0.3, 1.5, 3 and 10 mg/kg. Of the roughly 54 patients in dose escalation, 19 had hepatocellular carcinoma, some 15 had melanoma, 9 had renal cell carcinoma and 9 had head and neck cancer. In the dose-escalation cohort, approximately 83% of patients were male, and the mean age was roughly 60 years with a range of about 20 to 80. Patients were allowed to have had prior anti-PD-1, anti-PD-L1 or anti-CTLA-4 therapy, and 30% to 50% of the dose-escalation patients had previously received checkpoint inhibitors. Partial responses occurred in three dose-escalation patients: two with cutaneous melanoma and one with hepatocellular carcinoma. Peripheral TCRbeta sequencing was intended to test whether TCR sequence diversity was altered and clonal T-cell expansion was caused by ivuxolimab. The paper covers the monotherapy dose-escalation part of the phase I ivuxolimab trial, which included N of about 50 patients. What the study reported, not specific to this receptor: In partial responders in the 0.1-3.0 mg/kg groups, normalized peripheral clonal expansion was found to be among the lowest, especially among CD8+ T cells. At doses of 0.1 to 3.0 mg/kg, clonal expansion of both CD4+ and CD8+ blood T cells was observed from baseline to week 6. The antigen specificity of the peripheral T cells that underwent clonal expansion was not determined. Low levels of normalized T-cell clonal expansion were also seen in some patients who did not respond. After ivuxolimab, CD8+ T cells had more expanded clones than CD4+ T cells on average.

To sequence the TCRbeta CDR3 region, genomic DNA was isolated from the sorted cells. The immunoSEQ Assay was used for sequencing of TCRbeta CDR3 regions. This immuneACCESS table, as held by TCRdb, lists in-frame sequences with V and J called but not all clones. Of the missing ones, under half trace to an unresolved V gene in checked studies; the others have no known cause. Counted in this sample were tens of thousands of clones; 88% of them appeared once. The biggest ten clones account for 9.5% to 12% of the sample. Points on this clone: The antigen this receptor binds is unknown. No much larger clone exists at a distance of one base, and base qualities are not known.

The trial excluded patients who had a history of autoimmune disease or were on systemic immunosuppression. In every dose cohort, peripheral blood was drawn for TCR sequencing at baseline, cycle 4 day 1, and cycle 7 day 1. Samples were obtained from an open-label, multicenter, first-in-human phase I dose-escalation trial of ivuxolimab. Adults with locally advanced or metastatic head and neck squamous cell, hepatocellular, melanoma or renal cell carcinoma were enrolled in the trial. Before TCR sequencing, CD4+ T cells and CD8+ T cells from peripheral blood were sorted into separate populations. The source material was CD4+ or CD8+ T cells sorted from blood, sampled in a trial of the OX40 agonist ivuxolimab. The clonotype originates from an adult with an advanced solid tumor such as melanoma, head and neck, liver or kidney cancer.

The bases read TGTGCCAGCAGCACGAATGAGCAGTTCTTC. This gives the protein CASSTNEQFF. The chain was built from TRBV7-9 and TRBJ2-1, with no reliable assignment of the D segment. From the cysteine through the phenylalanine, the CDR3 covers 10 amino acids. Only CDR3 DNA remains: 30 bases, in frame from the first base. The junction carries 3 bases between V and J, which are trimmed by 5 bases and 7 bases respectively. In the germline V gene (reference sequence), CDR1 corresponds to SEHNR and CDR2 to FQNEAQ.